This record covers a single T cell receptor (beta chain). No antigen is known for it. There are no base qualities to consult, and no much larger clone falls within one base. Relative to germline, V is missing 4 bases and J is missing 3 bases, with 7 bases of the junction outside any gene match. CDR1 MNHNS and CDR2 SASEGT are derived from the germline V gene. Reading from cysteine to phenylalanine, the CDR3 counts 16 amino acids. Only the CDR3 part of the read is kept: 48 bases, read in frame from the first base. This sample is part of a study of blood T cell repertoires in COVID-19 (dated by TCRdb to 2020 to 2022). With regard to the full study: Samples from collaborators originated in the United States, Italy and Spain and spanned both the acute and convalescent phases of COVID-19. The prospective study material was composed of cDNA or gDNA derived from T cells, B-cell-depleted T cells, or PBMCs. Deeply sampled blood TCRbeta repertoires from subjects exposed to, actively infected with, or recovered from COVID-19 were included in the dataset. The repertoires were released in a freely available public database meant as a resource for research on the immune response to SARS-CoV-2. Samples came from the ongoing ImmuneRACE study (first 160 participants) plus 1,254 subjects from 6 global collaborators. Sample metadata almost always included a de-identified subject ID, COVID-19 status, age in years and sex. Where available, HLA class I and class II types were taken from metadata supplied by the sample provider and were not determined by assay-based typing.

TCRbeta CDR3 regions were amplified from genomic DNA by means of the immunoSEQ Assay, a bias-controlled multiplex PCR. Per the source publication's procedure: Within the assay, amplification of reference gene primers was used to estimate how many nucleated cells each sample contained. Sequence reads were collapsed and filtered to measure the absolute abundance of every unique TCRbeta CDR3 rearrangement. For each sample, productive Simpson clonality was calculated as the square root of Simpson's diversity index over productive rearrangements. This is the immuneACCESS table as TCRdb keeps it, with only in-frame sequences that have V and J called. A part of the clones is gone; compared with another copy, unresolved V genes explain less than half, and the rest is unexplained. V, J and clone size are those of that table, while D and trimming were read from the DNA. The sample table lists around 130,000 clones, around 84% of them with a count of one. The ten most abundant clones make up approximately 2.4% of the sample.

Participants in the prospective study were enrolled through a virtual design, were aged about 18 to 89 years, and lived in roughly 24 United States geographic areas. Cohort assignment in the prospective study relied on participant-reported clinical history from a screening survey and a study questionnaire. In the prospective study, mobile phlebotomists collected whole blood, serum and a nasopharyngeal or oropharyngeal swab from each participant. Participants in the prospective study had the option to provide additional blood draws and questionnaires over an approximately 2-month period. Before DNA extraction, prospective study blood samples were shipped either frozen or at room temperature. Broader findings and caveats from the paper: How much clinical and demographic metadata was included differed by source and by participant, and the metadata was provided uncurated.

The origin of this receptor is a man aged 35-49 years with acute COVID-19. Material for sequencing was PBMCs or T cells enriched from blood (not recorded which). This sequence uses TRBV6-1 and TRBJ2-1; 9 bases in the middle match TRBD1. This receptor carries the CDR3 CASSGPRQGGYNEQFF. Here is the DNA: TGTGCCAGCAGTGGGCCCAGACAGGGGGGCTACAATGAGCAGTTCTTC.